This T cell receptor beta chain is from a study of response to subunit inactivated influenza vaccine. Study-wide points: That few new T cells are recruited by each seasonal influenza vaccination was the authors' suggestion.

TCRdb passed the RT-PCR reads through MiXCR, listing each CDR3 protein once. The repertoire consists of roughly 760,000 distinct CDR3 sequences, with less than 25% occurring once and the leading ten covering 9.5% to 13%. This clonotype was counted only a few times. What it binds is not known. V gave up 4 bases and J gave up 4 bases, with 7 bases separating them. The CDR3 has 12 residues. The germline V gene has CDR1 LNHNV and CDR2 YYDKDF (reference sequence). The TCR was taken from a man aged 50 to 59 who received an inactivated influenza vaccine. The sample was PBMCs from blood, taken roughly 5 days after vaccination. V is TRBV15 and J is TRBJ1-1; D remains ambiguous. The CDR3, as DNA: TGTGCCACCAGCAAATGGGGCACTGAAGCTTTCTTT. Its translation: CATSKWGTEAFF.